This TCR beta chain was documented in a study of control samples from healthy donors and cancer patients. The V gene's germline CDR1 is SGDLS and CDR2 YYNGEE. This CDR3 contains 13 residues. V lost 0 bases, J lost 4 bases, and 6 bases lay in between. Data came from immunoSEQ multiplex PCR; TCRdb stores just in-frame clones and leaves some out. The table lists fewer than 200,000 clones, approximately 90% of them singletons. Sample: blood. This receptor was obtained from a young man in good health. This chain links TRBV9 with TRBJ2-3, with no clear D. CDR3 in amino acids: CASSVGWADTQYF. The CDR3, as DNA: TGTGCCAGCAGCGTAGGGTGGGCAGATACGCAGTATTTT.